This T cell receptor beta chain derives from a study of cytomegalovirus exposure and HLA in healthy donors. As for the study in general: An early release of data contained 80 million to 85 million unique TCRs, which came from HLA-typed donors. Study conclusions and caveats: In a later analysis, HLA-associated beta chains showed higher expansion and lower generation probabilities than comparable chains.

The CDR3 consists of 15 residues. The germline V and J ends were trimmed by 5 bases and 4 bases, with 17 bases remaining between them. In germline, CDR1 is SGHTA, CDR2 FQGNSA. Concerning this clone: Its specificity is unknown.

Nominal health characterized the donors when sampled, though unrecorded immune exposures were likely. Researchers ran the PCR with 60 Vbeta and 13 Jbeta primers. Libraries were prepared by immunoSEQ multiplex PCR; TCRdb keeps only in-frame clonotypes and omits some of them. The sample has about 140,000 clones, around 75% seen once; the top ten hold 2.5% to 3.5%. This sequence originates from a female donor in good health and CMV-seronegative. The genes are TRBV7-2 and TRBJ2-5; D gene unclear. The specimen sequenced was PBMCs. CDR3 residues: CASSLPGSLPETQYF. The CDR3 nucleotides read TGTGCCAGCAGCCTCCCGGGTAGTCTGCCAGAGACCCAGTACTTC.